The clone carrying this T cell receptor (beta chain) was picked up one time. This entry is derived from a study of blood T cell repertoires in COVID-19. The wider study: The United States, Italy and Spain provided the acute and convalescent COVID-19 samples. T cells, B-cell-depleted T cells, or PBMCs supplied cDNA or gDNA.

The CDR3 is made up of 15 amino acids. CDR1 MNHEY and CDR2 SVGAGI come from the germline V gene. After removal of 7 bases from V and 4 bases from J, the junction contained 10 bases not matched to a gene. Clones were sequenced by immunoSEQ multiplex PCR, and TCRdb holds only the in-frame ones, with some missing. The table lists 180,000 or so clones, around 87% of them singletons. V and J are TRBV6-5 and TRBJ2-7; 10 bases agree with TRBD1. This receptor was identified in a man aged 18 to 35 with acute or convalescent COVID-19. The sequencing input was peripheral blood. CDR3 nucleotide sequence: TGTGCCAGCAAAGCAGGGGGACAGGGGTCTTACGAGCAGTACGTC. Translation: CASKAGGQGSYEQYV.